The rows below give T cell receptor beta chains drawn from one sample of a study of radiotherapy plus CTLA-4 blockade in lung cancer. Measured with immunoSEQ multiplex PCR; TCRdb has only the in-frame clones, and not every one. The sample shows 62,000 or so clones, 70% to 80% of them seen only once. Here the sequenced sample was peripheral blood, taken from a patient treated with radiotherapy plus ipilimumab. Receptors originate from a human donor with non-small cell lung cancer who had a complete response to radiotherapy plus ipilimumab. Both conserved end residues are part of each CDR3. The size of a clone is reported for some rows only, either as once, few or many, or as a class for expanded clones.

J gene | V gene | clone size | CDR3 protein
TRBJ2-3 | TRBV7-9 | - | CASSLALGRDRADTQYF
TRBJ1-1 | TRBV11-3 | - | CASSFSLTKAFF
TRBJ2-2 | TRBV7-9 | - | CASQGQGDTGELFF
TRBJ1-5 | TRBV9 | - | CASSVAGNNQPQHF
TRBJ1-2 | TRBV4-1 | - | CASSPIDRGWYGYTF
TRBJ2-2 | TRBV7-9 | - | CATAATGELFF
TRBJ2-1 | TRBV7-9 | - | CASSRLGGTYNEQFF
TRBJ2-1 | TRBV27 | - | CASSPLPGTSPYNEQFF
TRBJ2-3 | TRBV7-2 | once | CASSTYTDTQYF
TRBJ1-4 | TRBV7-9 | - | CASSLFGGRDEKLFF
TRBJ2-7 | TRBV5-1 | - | CASSLGAAGAYEQYF
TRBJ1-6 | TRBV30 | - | CASDSYYSYNSPLHF
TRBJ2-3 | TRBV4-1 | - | CASSQEFKGASTQYF
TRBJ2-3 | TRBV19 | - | CASSIGLVQGRTDTQYF
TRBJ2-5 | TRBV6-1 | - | CASTRDSQETQYF
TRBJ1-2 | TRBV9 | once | CASSPSGGQDYYGYTF
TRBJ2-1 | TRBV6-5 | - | CASSYEGTGGRNEQFF
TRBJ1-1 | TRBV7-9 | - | CASSRDRGRTEAFF